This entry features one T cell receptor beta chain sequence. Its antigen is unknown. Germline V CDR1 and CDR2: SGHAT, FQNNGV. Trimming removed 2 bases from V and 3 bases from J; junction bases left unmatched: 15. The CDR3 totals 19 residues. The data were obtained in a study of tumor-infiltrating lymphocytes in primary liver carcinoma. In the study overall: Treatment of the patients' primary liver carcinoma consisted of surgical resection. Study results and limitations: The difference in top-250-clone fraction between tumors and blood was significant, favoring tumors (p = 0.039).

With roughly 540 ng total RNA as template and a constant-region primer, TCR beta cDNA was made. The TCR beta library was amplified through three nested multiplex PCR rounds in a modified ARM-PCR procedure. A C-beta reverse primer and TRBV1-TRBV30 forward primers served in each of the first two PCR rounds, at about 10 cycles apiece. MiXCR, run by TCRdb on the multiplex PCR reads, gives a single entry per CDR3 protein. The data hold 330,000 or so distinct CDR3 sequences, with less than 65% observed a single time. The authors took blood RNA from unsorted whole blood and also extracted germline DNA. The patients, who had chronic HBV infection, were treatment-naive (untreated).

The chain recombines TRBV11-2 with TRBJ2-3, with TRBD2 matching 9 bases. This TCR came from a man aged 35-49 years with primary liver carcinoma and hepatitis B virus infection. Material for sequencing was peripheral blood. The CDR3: CASSLLTEAGGTRTDTQYF. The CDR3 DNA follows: TGTGCCAGCAGCTTACTTACAGAAGCGGGAGGAACCAGAACAGATACGCAGTATTTT.